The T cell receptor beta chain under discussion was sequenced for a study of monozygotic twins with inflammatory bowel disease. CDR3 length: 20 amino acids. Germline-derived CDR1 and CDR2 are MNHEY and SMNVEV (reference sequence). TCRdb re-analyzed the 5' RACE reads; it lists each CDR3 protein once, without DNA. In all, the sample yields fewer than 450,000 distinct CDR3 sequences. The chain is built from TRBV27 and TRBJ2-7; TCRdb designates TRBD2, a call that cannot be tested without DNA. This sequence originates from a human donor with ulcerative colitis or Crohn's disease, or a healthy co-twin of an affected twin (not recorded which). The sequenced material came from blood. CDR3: CASSYYPPGLAGAFSYEQYF.